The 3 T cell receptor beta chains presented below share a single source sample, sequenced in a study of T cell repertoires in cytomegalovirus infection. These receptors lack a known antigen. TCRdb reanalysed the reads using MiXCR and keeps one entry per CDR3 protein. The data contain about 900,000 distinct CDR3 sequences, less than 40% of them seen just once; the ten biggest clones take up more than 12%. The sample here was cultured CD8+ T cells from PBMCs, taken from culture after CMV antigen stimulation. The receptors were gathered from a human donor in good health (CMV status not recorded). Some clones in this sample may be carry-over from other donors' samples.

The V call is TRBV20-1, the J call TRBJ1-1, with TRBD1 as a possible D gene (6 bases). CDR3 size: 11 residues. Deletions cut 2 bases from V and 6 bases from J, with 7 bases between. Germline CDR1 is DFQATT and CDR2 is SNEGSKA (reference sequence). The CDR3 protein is CSARRGSEAFF. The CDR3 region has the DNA TGCAGTGCTAGAAGGGGGTCTGAAGCTTTCTTT.

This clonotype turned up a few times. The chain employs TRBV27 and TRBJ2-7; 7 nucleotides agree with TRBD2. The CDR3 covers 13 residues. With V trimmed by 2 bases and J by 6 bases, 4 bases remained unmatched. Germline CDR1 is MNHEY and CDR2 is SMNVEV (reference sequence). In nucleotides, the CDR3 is TGTGCCAGCAGTTTAGCGGGGGATGGCGAGCAGTACGTC. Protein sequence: CASSLAGDGEQYV.

CDR3 region: CASSMRGASFTDTQYF. The CDR3 DNA reads as TGTGCCAGTAGTATGCGGGGGGCCTCTTTCACAGATACGCAGTATTTT. The rearrangement links TRBV19 to TRBJ2-3, with 8 bases identical to TRBD2. With 3 bases clipped from V and 2 bases from J, the junction kept 7 bases outside the gene matches. CDR3 size: 16 residues. CDR1 and CDR2 from the germline V gene are LNHDA and SQIVND (reference sequence).